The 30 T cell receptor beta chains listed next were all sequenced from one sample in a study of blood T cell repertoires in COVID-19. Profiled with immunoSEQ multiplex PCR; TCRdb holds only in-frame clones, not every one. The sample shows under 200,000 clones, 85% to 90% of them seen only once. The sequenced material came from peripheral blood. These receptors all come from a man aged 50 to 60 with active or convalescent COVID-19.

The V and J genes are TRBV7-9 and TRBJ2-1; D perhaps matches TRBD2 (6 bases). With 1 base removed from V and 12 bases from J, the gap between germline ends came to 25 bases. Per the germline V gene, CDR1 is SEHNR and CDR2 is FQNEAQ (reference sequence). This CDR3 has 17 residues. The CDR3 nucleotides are TGTGCCAGCAGCTTAGTTTTCAGCGGAGGGGAGAGCCCTGGGCAGTTCTTC. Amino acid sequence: CASSLVFSGGESPGQFF.

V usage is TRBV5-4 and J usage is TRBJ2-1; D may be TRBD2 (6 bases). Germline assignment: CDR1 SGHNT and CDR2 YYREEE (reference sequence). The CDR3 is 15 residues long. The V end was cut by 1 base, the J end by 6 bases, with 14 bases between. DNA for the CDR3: TGTGCCAGCAGCTTGTCACTAGCCTCCGCCAATGAGCAGTTCTTC. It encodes CASSLSLASANEQFF.

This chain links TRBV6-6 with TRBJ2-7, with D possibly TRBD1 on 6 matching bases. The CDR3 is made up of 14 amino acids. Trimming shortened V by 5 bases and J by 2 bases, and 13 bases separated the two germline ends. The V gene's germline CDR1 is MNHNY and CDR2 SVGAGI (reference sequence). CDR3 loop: CASSPPDRTYEQYF. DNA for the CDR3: TGTGCCAGCAGTCCCCCGGACAGAACCTACGAGCAGTACTTC.

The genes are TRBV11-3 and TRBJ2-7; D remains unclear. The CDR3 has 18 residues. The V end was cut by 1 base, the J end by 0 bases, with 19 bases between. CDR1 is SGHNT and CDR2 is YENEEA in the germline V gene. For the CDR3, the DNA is TGTGCCAGCAGCTTAGCTACGCAGCTGACTGGCCCCTCCTACGAGCAGTACTTC. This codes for CASSLATQLTGPSYEQYF.

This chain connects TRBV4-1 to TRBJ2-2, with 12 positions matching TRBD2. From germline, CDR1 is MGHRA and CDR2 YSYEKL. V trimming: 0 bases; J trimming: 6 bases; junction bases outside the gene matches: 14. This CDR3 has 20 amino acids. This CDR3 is CASSQEVAASGRAGAGELFF. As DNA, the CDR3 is TGCGCCAGCAGCCAAGAGGTCGCGGCTAGCGGGAGGGCCGGGGCCGGGGAGCTGTTTTTT.

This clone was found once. The CDR3 DNA sequence: TGTGCCAGTAGTATTGCCAGACACAATAGCAATCAGCCCCAGCATTTT. This codes for CASSIARHNSNQPQHF. The chain links TRBV19 to TRBJ1-5; D is uncertain. Trimming took 3 bases from V and 0 from J, leaving 12 bases between them. The germline gives CDR1 LNHDA, CDR2 SQIVND (reference sequence). This CDR3 comprises 16 residues.

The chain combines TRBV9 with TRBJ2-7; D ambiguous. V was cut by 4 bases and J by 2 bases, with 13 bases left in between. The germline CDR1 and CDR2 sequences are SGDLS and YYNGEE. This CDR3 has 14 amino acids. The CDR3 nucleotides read TGTGCCAGCAGCCCCCGCGTTGGAGCCTACGAGCAGTACTTC. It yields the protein CASSPRVGAYEQYF. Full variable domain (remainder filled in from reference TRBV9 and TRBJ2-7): DSGVTQTPKHLITATGQRVTLRCSPRSGDLSVYWYQQSLDQGLQFLIQYYNGEERAKGNILERFSAQQFPDLHSELNLSSLELGDSALYFCASSPRVGAYEQYFGPGTRLTVT.

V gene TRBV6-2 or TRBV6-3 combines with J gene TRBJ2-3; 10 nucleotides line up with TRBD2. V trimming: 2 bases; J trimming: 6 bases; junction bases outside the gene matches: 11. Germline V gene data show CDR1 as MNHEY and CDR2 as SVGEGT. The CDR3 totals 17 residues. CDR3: CASSYRRASGRADTQYF. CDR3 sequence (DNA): TGTGCCAGCAGTTACAGGCGTGCTAGCGGGAGAGCGGATACGCAGTATTTT.

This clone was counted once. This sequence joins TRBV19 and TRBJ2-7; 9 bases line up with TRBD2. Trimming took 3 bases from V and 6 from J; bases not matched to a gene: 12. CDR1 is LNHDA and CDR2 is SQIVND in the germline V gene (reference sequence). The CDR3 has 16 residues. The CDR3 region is CASSISGASGTREQYF. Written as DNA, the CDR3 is TGTGCCAGTAGTATTAGTGGGGCTAGCGGGACCCGCGAGCAGTACTTC.

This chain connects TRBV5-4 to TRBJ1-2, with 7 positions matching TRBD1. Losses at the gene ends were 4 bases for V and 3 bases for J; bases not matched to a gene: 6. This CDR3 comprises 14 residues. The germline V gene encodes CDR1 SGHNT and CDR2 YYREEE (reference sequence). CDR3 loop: CASSAHGTDYGYTF. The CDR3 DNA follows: TGTGCCAGCAGCGCACACGGGACAGACTATGGCTACACCTTC.

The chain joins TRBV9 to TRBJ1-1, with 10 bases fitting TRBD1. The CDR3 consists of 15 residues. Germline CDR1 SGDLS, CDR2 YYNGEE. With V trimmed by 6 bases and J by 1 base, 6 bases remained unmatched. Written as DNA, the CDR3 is TGTGCCAGCACCCGGACAGGGGGTAGGAACACTGAAGCTTTCTTT. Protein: CASTRTGGRNTEAFF.

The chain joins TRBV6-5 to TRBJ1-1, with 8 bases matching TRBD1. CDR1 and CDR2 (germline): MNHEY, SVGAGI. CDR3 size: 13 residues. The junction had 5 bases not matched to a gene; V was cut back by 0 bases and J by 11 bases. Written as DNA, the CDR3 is TGTGCCAGCAGTTACTCTCAGGGGGCCCTGGCTTTCTTT. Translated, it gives CASSYSQGALAFF.

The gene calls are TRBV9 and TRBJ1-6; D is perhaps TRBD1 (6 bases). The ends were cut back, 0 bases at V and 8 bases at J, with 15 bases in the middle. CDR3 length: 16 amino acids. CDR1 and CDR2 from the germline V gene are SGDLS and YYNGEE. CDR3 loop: CASSVEPRTDHSPLHF. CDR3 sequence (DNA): TGTGCCAGCAGCGTAGAACCCCGGACAGACCATTCACCCCTCCACTTT.

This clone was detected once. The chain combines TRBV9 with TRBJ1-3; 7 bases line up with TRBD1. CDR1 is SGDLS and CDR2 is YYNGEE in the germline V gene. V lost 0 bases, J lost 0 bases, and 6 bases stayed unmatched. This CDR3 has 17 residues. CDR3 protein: CASSVAPGQYSGNTIYF. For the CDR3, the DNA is TGTGCCAGCAGCGTAGCCCCGGGACAGTACTCTGGAAACACCATATATTTT.

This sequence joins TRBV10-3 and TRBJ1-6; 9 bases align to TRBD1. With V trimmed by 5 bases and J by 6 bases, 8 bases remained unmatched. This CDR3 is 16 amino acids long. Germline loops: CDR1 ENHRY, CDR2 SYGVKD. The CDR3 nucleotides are TGTGCCATCAGTCGCGGGACAGGGATTAGTAATTCACCCCTCCACTTT. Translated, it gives CAISRGTGISNSPLHF.

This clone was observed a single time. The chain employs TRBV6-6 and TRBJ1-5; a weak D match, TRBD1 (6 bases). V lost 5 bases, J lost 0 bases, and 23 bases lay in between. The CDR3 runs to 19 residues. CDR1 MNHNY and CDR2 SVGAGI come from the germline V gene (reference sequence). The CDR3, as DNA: TGTGCCAGCAGTCCCCGCGTACGGCGGACAGAGTATAGCAATCAGCCCCAGCATTTT. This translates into CASSPRVRRTEYSNQPQHF.

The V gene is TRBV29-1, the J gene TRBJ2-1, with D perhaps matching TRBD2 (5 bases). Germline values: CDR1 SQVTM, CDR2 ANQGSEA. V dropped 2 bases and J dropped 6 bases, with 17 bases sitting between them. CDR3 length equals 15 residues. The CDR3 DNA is TGCAGCGTTGAATTGGGAGCTGGGATAGGCAATGAGCAGTTCTTC. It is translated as CSVELGAGIGNEQFF.

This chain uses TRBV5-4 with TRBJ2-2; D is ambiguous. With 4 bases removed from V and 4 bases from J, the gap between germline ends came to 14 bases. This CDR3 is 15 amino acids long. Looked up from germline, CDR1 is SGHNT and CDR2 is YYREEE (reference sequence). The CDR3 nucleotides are TGTGCCAGCAGCGCGCCCCAGGTGCCCACCGGGGAGCTGTTTTTT. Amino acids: CASSAPQVPTGELFF.

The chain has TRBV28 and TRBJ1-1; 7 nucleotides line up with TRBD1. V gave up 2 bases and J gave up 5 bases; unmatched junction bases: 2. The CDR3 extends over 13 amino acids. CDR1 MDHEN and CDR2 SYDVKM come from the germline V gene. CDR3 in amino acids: CASSLTGETEAFF. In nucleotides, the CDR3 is TGTGCCAGCAGTTTAACAGGGGAGACTGAAGCTTTCTTT.

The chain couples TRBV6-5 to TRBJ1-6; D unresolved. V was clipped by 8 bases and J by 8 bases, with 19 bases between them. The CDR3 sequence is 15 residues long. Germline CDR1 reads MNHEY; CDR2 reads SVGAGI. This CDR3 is CASLLNRVGDSPLHF. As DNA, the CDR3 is TGTGCCAGCCTTTTAAATAGGGTCGGGGATTCACCCCTCCACTTT.

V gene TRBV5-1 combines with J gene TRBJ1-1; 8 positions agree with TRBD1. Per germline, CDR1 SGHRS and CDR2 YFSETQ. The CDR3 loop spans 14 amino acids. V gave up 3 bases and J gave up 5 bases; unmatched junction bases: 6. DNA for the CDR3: TGCGCCAGCAGCTACTGGACAGGGAGAACTGAAGCTTTCTTT. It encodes CASSYWTGRTEAFF.

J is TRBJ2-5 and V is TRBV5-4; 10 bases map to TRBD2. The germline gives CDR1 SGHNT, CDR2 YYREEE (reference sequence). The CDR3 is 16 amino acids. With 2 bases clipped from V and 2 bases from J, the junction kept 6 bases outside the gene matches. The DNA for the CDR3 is TGTGCCAGCAGCTTTGGCAGCGGGGGGGGACAAGAGACCCAGTACTTC. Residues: CASSFGSGGGQETQYF.

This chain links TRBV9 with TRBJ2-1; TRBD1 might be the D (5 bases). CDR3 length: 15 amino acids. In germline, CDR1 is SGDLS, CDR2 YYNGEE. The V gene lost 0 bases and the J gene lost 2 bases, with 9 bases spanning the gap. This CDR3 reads CASSVGAGTYNEQFF. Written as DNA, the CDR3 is TGTGCCAGCAGCGTAGGGGCAGGGACCTACAATGAGCAGTTCTTC.

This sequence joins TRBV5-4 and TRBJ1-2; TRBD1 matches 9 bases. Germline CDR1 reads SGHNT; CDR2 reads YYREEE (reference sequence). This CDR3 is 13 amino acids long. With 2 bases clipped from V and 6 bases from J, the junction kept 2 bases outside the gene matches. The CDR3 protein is CASSLQGADGYTF. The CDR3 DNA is TGTGCCAGCAGCTTACAGGGGGCGGATGGCTACACCTTC.

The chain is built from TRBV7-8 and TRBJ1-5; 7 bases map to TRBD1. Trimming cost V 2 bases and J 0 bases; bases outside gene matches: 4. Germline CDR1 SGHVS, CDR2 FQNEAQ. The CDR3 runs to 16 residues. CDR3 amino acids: CASSLRGRNSNQPQHF. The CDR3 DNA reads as TGTGCCAGCAGCTTAAGGGGGCGGAATAGCAATCAGCCCCAGCATTTT. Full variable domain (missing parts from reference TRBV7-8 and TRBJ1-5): GAGVSQSPRYKVAKRGQDVALRCDPISGHVSLFWYQQALGQGPEFLTYFQNEAQLDKSGLPSDRFFAERPEGSVSTLKIQRTQQEDSAVYLCASSLRGRNSNQPQHFGDGTRLSIL.

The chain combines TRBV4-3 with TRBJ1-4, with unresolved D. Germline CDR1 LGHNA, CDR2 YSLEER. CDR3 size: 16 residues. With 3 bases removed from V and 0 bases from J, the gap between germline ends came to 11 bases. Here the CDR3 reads CASSQNHGATNEKLFF. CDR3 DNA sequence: TGCGCCAGCAGCCAGAACCACGGTGCAACTAATGAAAAACTGTTTTTT.

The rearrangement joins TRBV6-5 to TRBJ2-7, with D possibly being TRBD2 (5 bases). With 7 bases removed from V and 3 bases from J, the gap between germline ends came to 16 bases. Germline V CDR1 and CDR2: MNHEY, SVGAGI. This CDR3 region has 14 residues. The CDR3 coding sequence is TGTGCCAGCACCCCCAGCCTAGCAGTCTACGAGCAGTACTTC. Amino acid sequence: CASTPSLAVYEQYF.

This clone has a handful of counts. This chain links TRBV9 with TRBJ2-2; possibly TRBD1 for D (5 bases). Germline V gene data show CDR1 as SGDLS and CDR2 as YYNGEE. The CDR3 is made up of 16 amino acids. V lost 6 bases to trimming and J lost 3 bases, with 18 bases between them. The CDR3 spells CASNRPGLMDTGELFF. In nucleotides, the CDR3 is TGTGCCAGCAACCGGCCAGGGTTGATGGACACCGGGGAGCTGTTTTTT.

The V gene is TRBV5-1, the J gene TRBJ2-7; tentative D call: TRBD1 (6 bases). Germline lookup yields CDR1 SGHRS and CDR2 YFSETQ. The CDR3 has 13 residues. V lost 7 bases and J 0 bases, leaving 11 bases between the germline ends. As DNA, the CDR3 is TGCGCCAGCGAGGGGGACAACTCCTACGAGCAGTACTTC. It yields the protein CASEGDNSYEQYF.

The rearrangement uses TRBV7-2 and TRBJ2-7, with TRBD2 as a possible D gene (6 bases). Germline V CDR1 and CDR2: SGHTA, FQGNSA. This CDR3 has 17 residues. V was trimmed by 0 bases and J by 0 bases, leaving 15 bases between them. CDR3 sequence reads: CASSLASLAQSSYEQYF. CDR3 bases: TGTGCCAGCAGCTTAGCCTCACTAGCCCAGAGCTCCTACGAGCAGTACTTC.